These 15 T cell receptor beta chains came from one sample sequenced in a study of blood T cell repertoires in COVID-19. Some clones are missing from TCRdb's copy, which holds only in-frame ones; the method was immunoSEQ multiplex PCR. The sample has about 220,000 clones; approximately 85% are singletons. The source material was peripheral blood. The source is an elderly woman with COVID-19, enrolled during active disease.

The chain has TRBV7-8 and TRBJ1-3; D unclear. Germline V gene data show CDR1 as SGHVS and CDR2 as FQNEAQ. Trimming shortened V by 3 bases and J by 0 bases, and 15 bases separated the two germline ends. The CDR3 extends over 17 amino acids. In nucleotides, the CDR3 is TGTGCCAGCAGCTTGTCGGAGCGGGGAATCTCTGGAAACACCATATATTTT. It encodes CASSLSERGISGNTIYF.

This chain joins TRBV4-1 and TRBJ1-4; no reliable D call. V gave up 6 bases and J gave up 12 bases, with 14 bases separating them. The CDR3 contains 12 residues. CDR1 is MGHRA, CDR2 YSYEKL, per germline. The CDR3 coding sequence is TGCGCCAGCAGAGACGGGAAAGAAGAACTGTTTTTT. Amino acid sequence: CASRDGKEELFF.

CDR3 DNA sequence: TGTGCCAGCAGCTTGGCGTCTGGGCCAACCTACGAGCAGTACTTC. This gives the protein CASSLASGPTYEQYF. This chain links TRBV5-5 with TRBJ2-7, with D hard to call. CDR1 and CDR2 (germline): SGHKS, YYEKEE (reference sequence). The CDR3 length is 15 residues. V gave up 0 bases and J gave up 2 bases, with 12 bases separating them.

The rearrangement joins TRBV29-1 to TRBJ2-2; 8 bases agree with TRBD1. Looked up from germline, CDR1 is SQVTM and CDR2 is ANQGSEA. J lost 1 base, V lost 6 bases, and 4 bases had no gene match. There are 14 residues in the CDR3. CDR3 in amino acids: CSVIQGGNTGELFF. The CDR3 DNA reads TGCAGCGTCATACAGGGGGGGAACACCGGGGAGCTGTTTTTT.

V gene TRBV15 combines with J gene TRBJ2-5; D ambiguous. The CDR3 has 12 amino acids. Trimming stripped 4 bases from V and 1 base from J, with 4 bases between. In germline, CDR1 is LNHNV, CDR2 YYDKDF (reference sequence). The CDR3 DNA reads as TGTGCCACCAGCATGAGCCAAGAGACCCAGTACTTC. Its protein is CATSMSQETQYF. Full variable domain (remainder filled in from reference TRBV15 and TRBJ2-5): DAMVIQNPRYQVTQFGKPVTLSCSQTLNHNVMYWYQQKSSQAPKLLFHYYDKDFNNEADTPDNFQSRRPNTSFCFLDIRSPGLGDTAMYLCATSMSQETQYFGPGTRLLVL.

CDR3 residues: CASRGGSSYEQYF. The CDR3 bases are TGCGCCAGCAGGGGGGGGAGCTCCTACGAGCAGTACTTC. The chain links TRBV10-1 to TRBJ2-7, with 7 bases aligning to TRBD2. CDR3 size: 13 residues. Germline CDR1 and CDR2: WNHNN and SYGVQD (reference sequence). The V segment lost 6 bases and the J segment 0 bases; nucleotides outside the gene matches: 2.

The chain joins TRBV19 to TRBJ2-7, with TRBD2 matching over 8 bases. Germline lookup yields CDR1 LNHDA and CDR2 SQIVND (reference sequence). The CDR3 totals 15 residues. The J segment lost 0 bases and the V segment lost 2 bases, leaving 3 bases of the junction unmatched. DNA of the CDR3: TGTGCCAGTAGTATATACAGCGGGGGCTCCTACGAGCAGTACTTC. Protein: CASSIYSGGSYEQYF.

This sequence joins TRBV28 and TRBJ2-7; perhaps TRBD1 as D (7 bases). This CDR3 comprises 13 residues. V was pared by 5 bases and J by 2 bases, with 10 bases between. CDR1 and CDR2 from the germline V gene are MDHEN and SYDVKM. The DNA for the CDR3 is TGTGCCAGCAGTCGGAGGGGGCCCTACGAGCAGTACTTC. Its translation: CASSRRGPYEQYF. Based on the CDR3 plus reference TRBV28 and TRBJ2-7, the full variable domain is DVKVTQSSRYLVKRTGEKVFLECVQDMDHENMFWYRQDPGLGLRLIYFSYDVKMKEKGDIPEGYSVSREKKERFSLILESASTNQTSMYLCASSRRGPYEQYFGPGTRLTVT.

The sample holds a few counts of this clone. V is TRBV27 and J is TRBJ2-1; 7 bases match TRBD1. In germline, CDR1 is MNHEY, CDR2 SMNVEV (reference sequence). Trimming cost V 6 bases and J 8 bases; bases outside gene matches: 7. The CDR3 runs 13 residues. In DNA, the CDR3 is TGTGCCAGCAGCCCTGACAGGGTATATGAGCAGTTCTTC. As protein: CASSPDRVYEQFF.

The V gene is TRBV28, the J gene TRBJ1-2; D gene uncertain. V was trimmed by 2 bases and J by 8 bases, leaving 15 bases between them. Germline lookup yields CDR1 MDHEN and CDR2 SYDVKM. The CDR3 loop spans 14 amino acids. The CDR3 spells CASSLGLRRIGYTF. The DNA for the CDR3 is TGTGCCAGCAGTTTAGGCCTTCGGCGGATCGGCTACACCTTC.

V and J are TRBV4-3 and TRBJ2-2; TRBD2 matches at 8 bases. CDR1 and CDR2 from the germline V gene are LGHNA and YSLEER. The CDR3 consists of 19 residues. The ends lost 0 bases at V and 0 bases at J; junction bases unmatched: 9. This CDR3 is CASSQDFGGDGPNTGELFF. DNA for the CDR3: TGCGCCAGCAGCCAAGATTTCGGGGGGGACGGACCGAACACCGGGGAGCTGTTTTTT.

Written as DNA, the CDR3 is TGTGCCTGGAGTGTTCACTCGAATCAGCCCCAGCATTTT. Residues: CAWSVHSNQPQHF. The gene calls are TRBV30 and TRBJ1-5, with no clear D. V lost 0 bases, J lost 4 bases, and 7 bases lay in between. Germline V gene lookup returns CDR1 GTSNPN and CDR2 SVGIG (reference sequence). This CDR3 is built from 13 residues.

The chain uses TRBV7-3 and TRBJ2-2, with 14 positions matching TRBD2. J lost 4 bases, V lost 0 bases, and 4 bases had no gene match. In germline, CDR1 is SGHTA, CDR2 FQGTGA. The CDR3 totals 18 residues. Written as DNA, the CDR3 is TGTGCCAGCAGCTTAACGTCGGGGACTAGCGGGAGCACCGGGGAGCTGTTTTTT. It yields the protein CASSLTSGTSGSTGELFF. Together with reference TRBV7-3 and TRBJ2-2, the CDR3 gives the full variable domain: GAGVSQTPSNKVTEKGKYVELRCDPISGHTALYWYRQSLGQGPEFLIYFQGTGAADDSGLPNDRFFAVRPEGSVSTLKIQRTERGDSAVYLCASSLTSGTSGSTGELFFGEGSRLTVL.

This chain joins TRBV29-1 and TRBJ2-5, with D possibly TRBD1 on 6 matching bases. Trimming removed 6 bases from V and 7 bases from J, with 15 bases in between. CDR1 and CDR2 from the germline V gene are SQVTM and ANQGSEA. The CDR3 is made up of 12 amino acids. This CDR3 is CSVGMDSRTQYF. The DNA of the CDR3 is TGCAGCGTGGGGATGGACAGCCGGACCCAGTACTTC.

This clone has only one observation. The chain's CDR3 is CASSVVYSPSTDTQYF. CDR3 nucleotide sequence: TGTGCCAGCAGCGTAGTATACTCTCCTAGCACAGATACGCAGTATTTT. This chain links TRBV9 with TRBJ2-3; the D is unclear. CDR1 is SGDLS and CDR2 is YYNGEE in the germline V gene. Between the trimmed V and J ends, which lost 0 bases and 0 bases, there was a span of 11 bases. The CDR3 extends over 16 amino acids.